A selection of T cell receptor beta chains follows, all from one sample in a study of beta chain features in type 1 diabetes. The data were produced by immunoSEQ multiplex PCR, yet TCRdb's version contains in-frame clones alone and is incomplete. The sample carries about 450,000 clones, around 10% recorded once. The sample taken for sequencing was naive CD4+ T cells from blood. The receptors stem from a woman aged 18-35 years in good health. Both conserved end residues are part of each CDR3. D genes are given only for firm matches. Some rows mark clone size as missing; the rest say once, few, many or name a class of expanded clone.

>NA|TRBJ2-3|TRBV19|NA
TGTGCCAGTGAGGGCCACGGAGATACGCAGTATTTT
CASEGHGDTQYF
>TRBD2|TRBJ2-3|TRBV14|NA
TGTGCCAGCAGCCAACGGACTAGCGGGACCGATTCGCAGTATTTT
CASSQRTSGTDSQYF
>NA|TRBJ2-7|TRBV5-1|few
TGCGCCAGCAGCTTGTTTGTTGACGCCTACGAGCAGTACTTC
CASSLFVDAYEQYF
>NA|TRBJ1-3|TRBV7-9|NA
TGTGCCAGCCACGGGACACCCTCTGGAAACACCATATATTTT
CASHGTPSGNTIYF
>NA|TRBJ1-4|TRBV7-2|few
TGTGCCAGCAGCCTAATGCGCGAAAAACTGTTTTTT
CASSLMREKLFF
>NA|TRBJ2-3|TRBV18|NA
TGTGCCAGCTCACCTGGGATTGGGGATACGCAGTATTTT
CASSPGIGDTQYF
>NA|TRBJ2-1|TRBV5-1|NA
TGCGCCAGCAGCTTAAGGGACCTCACCTCCTACCAATCCTACAATGAGCAGTTCTTC
CASSLRDLTSYQSYNEQFF
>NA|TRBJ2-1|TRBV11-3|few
TGTGCCAGCAGCACGGGGGACTTGGGGTCCTACAATGAGCAGTTCTTC
CASSTGDLGSYNEQFF
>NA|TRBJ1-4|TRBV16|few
TGTGCCAGCAGCCGAGCGGACCATGAAAAACTGTTTTTT
CASSRADHEKLFF
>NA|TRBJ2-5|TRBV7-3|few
TGTGCCAGCAGCTCGGGGATCGTACAAGAGACCCAGTACTTC
CASSSGIVQETQYF
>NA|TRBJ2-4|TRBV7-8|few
TGTGCCAGCAGCTCATCAAGGAACATTCAGTACTTC
CASSSSRNIQYF
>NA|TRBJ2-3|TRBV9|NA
TGTGCCAGCAGCGTCCAGCCGGGGGGCACAGATACGCAGTATTTT
CASSVQPGGTDTQYF
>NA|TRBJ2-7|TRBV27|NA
TGTGCCAGCAGTGATAGGGTTTACGAGCAGTACTTC
CASSDRVYEQYF
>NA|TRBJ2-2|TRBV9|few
TGTGCCAGCAGCGCGTTCACCGGGGAGCTGTTTTTT
CASSAFTGELFF
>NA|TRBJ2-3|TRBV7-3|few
TGTGCCAGCAGCCCCGACAGAAATACGCAGTATTTT
CASSPDRNTQYF
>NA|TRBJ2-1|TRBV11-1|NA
TGTGCCAGCAGCCCACGGGCCTCGAACTACAATGAGCAGTTCTTC
CASSPRASNYNEQFF
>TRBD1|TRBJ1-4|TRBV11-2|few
TGTGCCAGCAGCAATCAGGGGGCTACTAATGAAAAACTGTTTTTT
CASSNQGATNEKLFF
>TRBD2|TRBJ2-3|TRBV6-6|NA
TGTGCCAGCACTTCCCCTCGGGGGGGCCTCACAGATACGCAGTATTTT
CASTSPRGGLTDTQYF
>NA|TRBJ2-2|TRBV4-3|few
TGCGCCAGCAGCCAAGTTTCGGGGCCGAACACCGGGGAGCTGTTTTTT
CASSQVSGPNTGELFF
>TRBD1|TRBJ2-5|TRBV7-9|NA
TGTGCCAGCAGTCAGCCCGGGACAGGGGAGACCCAGTACTTC
CASSQPGTGETQYF
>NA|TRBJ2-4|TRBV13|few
TGTGCCAGCAGCCGGCTGTTTTTCCAAAACATTCAGTACTTC
CASSRLFFQNIQYF
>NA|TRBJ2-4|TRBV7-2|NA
TGTGCCAGCAGCTTAGTCCCCGGGTTTGGCCCCCAAAACGAAAACATTCAGTACTTC
CASSLVPGFGPQNENIQYF
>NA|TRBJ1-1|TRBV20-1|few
TGCAGTGCGCCTACAAACACTGAAGCTTTCTTT
CSAPTNTEAFF
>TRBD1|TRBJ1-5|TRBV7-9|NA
TGTGCCAGCAGCGGCCCCGGGACAGGTAACAATCAGCCCCAGCATTTT
CASSGPGTGNNQPQHF
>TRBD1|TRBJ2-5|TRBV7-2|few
TGTGCCAGCAGGCAGGGGGTTGCTTTGGAGACCCAGTACTTC
CASRQGVALETQYF
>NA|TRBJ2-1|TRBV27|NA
TGTGCCAGCAGTTTACCGTCAGGGCGGGATGAGCAGTTCTTC
CASSLPSGRDEQFF
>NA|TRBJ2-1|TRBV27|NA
TGTGCCAGCAGTTTACCAGGGAGGAATCAGTTCTTC
CASSLPGRNQFF
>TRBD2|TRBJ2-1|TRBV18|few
TGTGCCAGCTCACCTCGCGGTAGCGGGGGGGCCTCCTACAATGAGCAGTTCTTC
CASSPRGSGGASYNEQFF
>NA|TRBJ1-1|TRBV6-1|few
TGTGCCAACGGACTGATGAACACTGAAGCTTTCTTT
CANGLMNTEAFF
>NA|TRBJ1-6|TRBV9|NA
TGTGCCAGCAGCCACTTTGGGTCACCCCTCCACTTT
CASSHFGSPLHF